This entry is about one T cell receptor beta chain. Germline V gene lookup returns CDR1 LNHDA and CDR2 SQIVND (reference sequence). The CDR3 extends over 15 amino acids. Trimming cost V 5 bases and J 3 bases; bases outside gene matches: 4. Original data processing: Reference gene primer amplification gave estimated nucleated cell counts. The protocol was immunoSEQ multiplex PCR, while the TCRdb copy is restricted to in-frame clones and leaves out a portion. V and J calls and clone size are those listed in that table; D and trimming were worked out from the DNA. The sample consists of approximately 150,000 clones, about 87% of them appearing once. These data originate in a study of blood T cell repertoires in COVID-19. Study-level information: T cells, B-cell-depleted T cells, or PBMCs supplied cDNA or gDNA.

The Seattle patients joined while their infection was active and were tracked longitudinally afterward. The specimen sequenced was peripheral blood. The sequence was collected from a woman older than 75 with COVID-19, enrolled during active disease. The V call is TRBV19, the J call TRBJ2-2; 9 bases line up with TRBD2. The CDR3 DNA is TGTGCCAGTAGTTTTCTAGCGGGATACACCGGGGAGCTGTTTTTT. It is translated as CASSFLAGYTGELFF.